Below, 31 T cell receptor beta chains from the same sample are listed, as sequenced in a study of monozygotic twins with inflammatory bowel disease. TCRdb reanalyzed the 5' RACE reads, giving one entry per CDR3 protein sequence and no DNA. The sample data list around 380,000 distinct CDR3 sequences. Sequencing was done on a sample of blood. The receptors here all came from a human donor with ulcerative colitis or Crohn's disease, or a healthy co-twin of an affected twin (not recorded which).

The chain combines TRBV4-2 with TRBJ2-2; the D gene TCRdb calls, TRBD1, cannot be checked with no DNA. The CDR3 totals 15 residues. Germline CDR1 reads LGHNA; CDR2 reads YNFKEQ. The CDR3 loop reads CASSPAGQGTGELFF.

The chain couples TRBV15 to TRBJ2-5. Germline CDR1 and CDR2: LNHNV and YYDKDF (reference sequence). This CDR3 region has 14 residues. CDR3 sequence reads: CATSRSPYQETQYF.

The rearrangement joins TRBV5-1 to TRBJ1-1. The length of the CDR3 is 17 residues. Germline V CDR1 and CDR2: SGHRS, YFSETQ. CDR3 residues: CASSPGGSPRMNTEAFF.

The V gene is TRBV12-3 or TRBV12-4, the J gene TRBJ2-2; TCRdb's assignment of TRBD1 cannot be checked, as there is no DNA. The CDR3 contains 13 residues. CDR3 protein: CASSPDRFGELFF.

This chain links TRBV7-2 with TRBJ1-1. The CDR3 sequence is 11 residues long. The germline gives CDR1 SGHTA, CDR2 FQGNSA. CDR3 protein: CASSLTGWAFF. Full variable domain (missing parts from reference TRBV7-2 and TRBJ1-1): GAGVSQSPSNKVTEKGKDVELRCDPISGHTALYWYRQSLGQGLEFLIYFQGNSAPDKSGLPSDRFSAERTGGSVSTLTIQRTQQEDSAVYLCASSLTGWAFFGQGTRLTVV.

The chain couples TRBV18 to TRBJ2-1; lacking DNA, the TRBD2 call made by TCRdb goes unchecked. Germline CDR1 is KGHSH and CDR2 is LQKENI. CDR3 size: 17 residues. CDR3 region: CASSLVASGGTYNEQFF. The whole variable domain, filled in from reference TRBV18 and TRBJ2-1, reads NAGVMQNPRHLVRRRGQEARLRCSPMKGHSHVYWYRQLPEEGLKFMVYLQKENIIDESGMPKERFSAEFPKEGPSILRIQQVVRGDSAAYFCASSLVASGGTYNEQFFGPGTRLTVL.

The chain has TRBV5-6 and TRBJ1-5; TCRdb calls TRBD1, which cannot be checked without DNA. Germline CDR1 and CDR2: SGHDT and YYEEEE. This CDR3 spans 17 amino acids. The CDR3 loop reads CASSLGGRFSGNQPQHF.

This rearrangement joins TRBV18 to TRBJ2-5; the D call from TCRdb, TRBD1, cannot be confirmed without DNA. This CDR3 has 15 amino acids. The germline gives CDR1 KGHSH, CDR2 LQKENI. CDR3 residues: CASSPLPTGQETQYF.

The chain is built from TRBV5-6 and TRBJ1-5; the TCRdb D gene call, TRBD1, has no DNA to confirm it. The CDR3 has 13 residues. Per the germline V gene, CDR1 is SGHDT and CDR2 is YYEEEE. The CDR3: CASSSRGVQPQHF. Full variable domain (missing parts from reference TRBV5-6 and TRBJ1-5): DAGVTQSPTHLIKTRGQQVTLRCSPKSGHDTVSWYQQALGQGPQFIFQYYEEEERQRGNFPDRFSGHQFPNYSSELNVNALLLGDSALYLCASSSRGVQPQHFGDGTRLSIL.

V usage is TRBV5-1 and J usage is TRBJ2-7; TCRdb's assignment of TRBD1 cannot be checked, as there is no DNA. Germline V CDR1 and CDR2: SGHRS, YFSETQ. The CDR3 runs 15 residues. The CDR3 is CASSLTGQGAYEQYF.

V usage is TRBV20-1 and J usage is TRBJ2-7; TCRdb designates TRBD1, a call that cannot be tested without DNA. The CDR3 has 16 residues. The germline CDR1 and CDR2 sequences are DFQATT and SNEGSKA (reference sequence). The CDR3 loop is CSARDVEQVKPYEQYF.

This chain's CDR3 is CASSPGRDYGYTF. The V and J genes are TRBV27 and TRBJ1-2; TCRdb calls TRBD1, which cannot be checked without DNA. Germline CDR1 reads MNHEY; CDR2 reads SMNVEV (reference sequence). This CDR3 has 13 residues.

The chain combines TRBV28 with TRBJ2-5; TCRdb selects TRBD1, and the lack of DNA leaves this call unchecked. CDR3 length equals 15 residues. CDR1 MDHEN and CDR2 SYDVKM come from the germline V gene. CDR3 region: CASSPVDPGDETQYF.

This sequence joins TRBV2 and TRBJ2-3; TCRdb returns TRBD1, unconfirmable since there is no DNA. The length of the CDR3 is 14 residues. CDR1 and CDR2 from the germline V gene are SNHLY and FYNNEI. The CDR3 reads CASGRMGLGDTQYF.

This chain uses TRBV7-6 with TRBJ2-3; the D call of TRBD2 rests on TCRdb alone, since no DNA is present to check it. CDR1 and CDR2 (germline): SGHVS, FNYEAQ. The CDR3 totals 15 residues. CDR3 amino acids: CASRALAGTTDTQYF.

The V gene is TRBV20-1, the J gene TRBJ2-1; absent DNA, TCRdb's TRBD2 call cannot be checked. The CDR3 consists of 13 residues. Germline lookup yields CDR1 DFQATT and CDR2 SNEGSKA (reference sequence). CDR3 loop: CSARDGGEGEQFF.

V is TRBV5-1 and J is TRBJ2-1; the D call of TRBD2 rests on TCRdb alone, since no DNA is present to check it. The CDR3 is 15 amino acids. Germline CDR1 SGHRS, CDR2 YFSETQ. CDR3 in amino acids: CASSFTSGGVYEQFF.

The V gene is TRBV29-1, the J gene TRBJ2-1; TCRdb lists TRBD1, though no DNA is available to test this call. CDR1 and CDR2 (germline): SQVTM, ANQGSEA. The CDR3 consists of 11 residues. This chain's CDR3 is CSVVSQGTQFF.

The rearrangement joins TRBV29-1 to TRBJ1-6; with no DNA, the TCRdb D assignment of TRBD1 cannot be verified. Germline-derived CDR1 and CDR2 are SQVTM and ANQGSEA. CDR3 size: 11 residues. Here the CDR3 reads CSVLTGNLLHF.

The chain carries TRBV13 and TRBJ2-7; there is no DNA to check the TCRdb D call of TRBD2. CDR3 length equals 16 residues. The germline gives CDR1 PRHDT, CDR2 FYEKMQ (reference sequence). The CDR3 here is CASSRATSGYSYEQYF.

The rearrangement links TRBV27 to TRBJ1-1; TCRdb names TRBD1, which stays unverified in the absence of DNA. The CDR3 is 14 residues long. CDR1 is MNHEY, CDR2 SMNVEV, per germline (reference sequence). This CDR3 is CASSSQGKFTEAFF.

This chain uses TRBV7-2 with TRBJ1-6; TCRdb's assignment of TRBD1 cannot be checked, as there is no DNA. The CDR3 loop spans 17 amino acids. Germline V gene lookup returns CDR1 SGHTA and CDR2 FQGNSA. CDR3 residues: CASSLVPGGLGNSPLHF.

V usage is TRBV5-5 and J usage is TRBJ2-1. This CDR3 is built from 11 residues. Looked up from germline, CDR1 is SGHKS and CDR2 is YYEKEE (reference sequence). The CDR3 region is CASSSQYEQFF.

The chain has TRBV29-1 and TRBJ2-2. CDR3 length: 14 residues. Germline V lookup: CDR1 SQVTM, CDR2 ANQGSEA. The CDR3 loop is CSVEVGGLTGELFF.

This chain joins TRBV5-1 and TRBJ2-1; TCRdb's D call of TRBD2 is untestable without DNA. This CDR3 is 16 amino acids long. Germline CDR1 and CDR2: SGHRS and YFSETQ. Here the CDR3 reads CAGSFSGRNSYNEQFF.

The CDR3 reads CASSYSAGYQPQHF. The chain uses TRBV6-5 and TRBJ1-5; no DNA is available, so the TRBD1 call from TCRdb remains unchecked. Germline CDR1 reads MNHEY; CDR2 reads SVGAGI. The CDR3 runs 14 residues.

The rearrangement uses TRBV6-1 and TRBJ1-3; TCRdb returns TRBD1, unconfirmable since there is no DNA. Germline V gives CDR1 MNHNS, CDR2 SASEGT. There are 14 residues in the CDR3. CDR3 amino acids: CASRGPNSGNTIYF.

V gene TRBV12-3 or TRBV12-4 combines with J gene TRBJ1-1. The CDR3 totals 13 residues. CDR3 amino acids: CASTKQMNTEAFF.

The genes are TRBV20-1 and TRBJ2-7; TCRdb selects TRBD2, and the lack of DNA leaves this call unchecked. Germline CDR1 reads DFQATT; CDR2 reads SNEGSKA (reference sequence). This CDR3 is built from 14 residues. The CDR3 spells CSAAPPGLFVEQYF.

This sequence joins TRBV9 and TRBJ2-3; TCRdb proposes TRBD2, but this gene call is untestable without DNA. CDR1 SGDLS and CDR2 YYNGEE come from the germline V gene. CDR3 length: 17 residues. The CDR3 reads CASSVDPGGGKVDTQYF.

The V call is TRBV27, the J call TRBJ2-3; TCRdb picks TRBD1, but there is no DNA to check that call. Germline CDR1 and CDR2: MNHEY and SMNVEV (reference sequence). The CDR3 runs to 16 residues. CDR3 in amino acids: CASSLGGGGITDTQYF.